The next 11 T cell receptor beta chains were all read from a single sample in a study of graft-versus-host responses after intestinal transplantation. Some clones are missing from TCRdb's copy, which holds only in-frame ones; the method was immunoSEQ multiplex PCR. The sample includes about 23,000 clones, around 76% of them seen just once. Once graft tissue had been processed, intraepithelial and lamina propria lymphocytes were released. The sample in question was ileum tissue, obtained 12 days after intestinal transplant. All receptors come from a human patient who received an intestinal transplant, so some T cells may come from the graft donor.

The chain carries TRBV5-4 and TRBJ1-1; TRBD1 agrees at 10 bases. The CDR3 has 16 amino acids. V shed 0 bases and J 4 bases; nucleotides not matched to a gene: 6. CDR1 and CDR2 (germline): SGHNT, YYREEE (reference sequence). CDR3 protein: CASSLEDRGLGTEAFF. The DNA of the CDR3 is TGTGCCAGCAGCTTGGAGGACAGGGGGTTGGGCACTGAAGCTTTCTTT.

Notes on this clone: It is unclear where the CDR3 begins or ends on the DNA, so no DNA is shown, and the CDR3 is as TCRdb lists it. The CDR3 reads CASSLFGEGEQYF. The chain recombines TRBV7-6 with TRBJ2-7; TRBD2 is the table's D call, not checked against the DNA. Per the germline V gene, CDR1 is SGHVS and CDR2 is FNYEAQ. Counting both end residues, the CDR3 totals 13 amino acids.

This rearrangement joins TRBV6-1 to TRBJ2-7; D is possibly TRBD1 (5 bases). Germline V gene sequence: CDR1 MNHNS, CDR2 SASEGT. The CDR3 has 14 amino acids. The ends were cut back, 5 bases at V and 1 base at J, with 12 bases in the middle. CDR3 loop: CASSTSGWSYEQYF. CDR3 nucleotides: TGTGCCAGCAGTACCTCAGGGTGGTCCTACGAGCAGTACTTC.

This clone occurred once. The chain couples TRBV7-8 to TRBJ2-3; 14 nucleotides line up with TRBD2. This CDR3 has 16 amino acids. V trimming: 5 bases; J trimming: 6 bases; junction bases outside the gene matches: 7. From germline, CDR1 is SGHVS and CDR2 FQNEAQ. The CDR3 DNA sequence: TGTGCCAGCAGCCTCCTGACTAGCGGGGGGGGTGATACGCAGTATTTT. Translated, it gives CASSLLTSGGGDTQYF.

The J gene is TRBJ2-1, the V gene TRBV27; a possible D gene is TRBD1 (6 bases). The germline V gene encodes CDR1 MNHEY and CDR2 SMNVEV (reference sequence). There are 18 residues in the CDR3. The V and J ends lost 2 bases and 4 bases respectively, with 21 bases between them. CDR3 nucleotides: TGTGCCAGCAGTTTACCCCCCACACAGGGCGACTTATACAATGAGCAGTTCTTC. Protein sequence: CASSLPPTQGDLYNEQFF.

The chain has TRBV4-2 and TRBJ2-7; the match to TRBD1 covers 8 bases. After removal of 4 bases from V and 5 bases from J, the junction contained 10 bases not matched to a gene. The CDR3 consists of 15 residues. Germline V CDR1 and CDR2: LGHNA, YNFKEQ. This chain's CDR3 is CASSRQDRESNEQYF. The CDR3 DNA reads TGTGCCAGCAGCCGTCAGGACAGGGAAAGCAACGAGCAGTACTTC.

V is TRBV11-2 and J is TRBJ1-1; TRBD1 aligns across 10 bases. Trimming removed 7 bases from V and 4 bases from J; junction bases left unmatched: 3. There are 13 residues in the CDR3. Germline CDR1 SGHAT, CDR2 FQNNGV. CDR3 amino acids: CASIRTGGTEAFF. The CDR3 DNA follows: TGTGCCAGCATCCGGACAGGGGGCACTGAAGCTTTCTTT.

J is TRBJ2-1 and V is TRBV27, with 7 positions matching TRBD2. After removal of 3 bases from V and 8 bases from J, the junction contained 4 bases not matched to a gene. The length of the CDR3 is 13 residues. CDR1 MNHEY and CDR2 SMNVEV come from the germline V gene (reference sequence). CDR3 DNA: TGTGCCAGCAGTTTCACTAGCGTCGATGAGCAGTTCTTC. Translation: CASSFTSVDEQFF.

V usage is TRBV27 and J usage is TRBJ1-4; weak D call: TRBD1 (5 bases). The CDR3 is 14 residues long. Looked up from germline, CDR1 is MNHEY and CDR2 is SMNVEV (reference sequence). V gave up 7 bases and J gave up 10 bases, with 19 bases separating them. In nucleotides, the CDR3 is TGTGCCAGCAAAATGAACAGGAGGGGTAGAAAACTGTTTTTT. Protein sequence: CASKMNRRGRKLFF.

The chain joins TRBV13 to TRBJ1-1; tentative D call: TRBD1 (5 bases). CDR3 length: 12 residues. Germline loops: CDR1 PRHDT, CDR2 FYEKMQ (reference sequence). Trimming left V 0 bases short and J 11 bases short, with 10 bases between. CDR3 DNA: TGTGCCAGCAGCTTAGGCCCGGACACGGCTTTCTTT. This gives the protein CASSLGPDTAFF.

The chain joins TRBV9 to TRBJ2-7; possible D gene TRBD1, 5 bases. The V gene's germline CDR1 is SGDLS and CDR2 YYNGEE. There are 16 residues in the CDR3. V was trimmed by 0 bases and J by 3 bases, leaving 16 bases between them. CDR3 DNA: TGTGCCAGCAGCGTAGAGCCGACAGCCTCTAACTACGAGCAGTACTTC. Amino acid sequence: CASSVEPTASNYEQYF.